This entry is about one T cell receptor beta chain. Its antigen is still unknown. The sample belongs to a study of Ad26.COV2.S vaccination and SARS-CoV-2 variants. Study-wide background: In the study, Ad26.COV2.S was injected intramuscularly once, or twice 56 days apart.

Germline-derived CDR1 and CDR2 are LGHNA and YSLEER. Deletions cut 0 bases from V and 4 bases from J, with 25 bases between. This CDR3 has 19 residues. The study, taken as a whole, reports: The TCR-based breadth and depth measures might underestimate overall T cell responses. Post-vaccination spike-specific CD8+ and CD4+ T cell responses reportedly had substantial breadth.

This table comes from immunoSEQ multiplex PCR, and its TCRdb copy is limited to in-frame clones, with some not included. The sample carries a few hundred thousand clones, roughly 90% recorded once. Treatment given: roughly 20 received Ad26.COV2.S at low or high dose, single or two shots; about 5 received placebo; per-sample allocation not given. The investigators took samples on day 63 after the first vaccine or placebo injection. The chain has TRBV4-3 and TRBJ2-7; D gene ambiguous. The sample consisted of peripheral blood, taken in a trial of Ad26.COV2.S vaccine versus placebo. The sequence was collected from a person between 18 and 65 years old who received the Ad26.COV2.S COVID-19 vaccine or a placebo. Written as DNA, the CDR3 is TGCGCCAGCAGCCAAGATTGGCCCAGGAGCAGCGCGACCGCTTACGAGCAGTACTTC. Its protein product is CASSQDWPRSSATAYEQYF.